This is a list of T cell receptor beta chains from one sample in a study of graft-versus-host responses after intestinal transplantation. Sequenced by immunoSEQ multiplex PCR; TCRdb stores in-frame clones only, minus some. The data show roughly 11,000 clones, 70% to 75% seen once. Material: ileum tissue, obtained roughly 5 months after intestinal transplantation. These receptors originate from a human patient who received an intestinal transplant, so some T cells may come from the graft donor. Each CDR3 is given with its conserved first and last residue. D genes are given only for firm matches. The listing skips clone size in some rows; elsewhere it reads once, few, many or a size class.

J,size,V,D,CDR3,DNA
TRBJ2-1,NA,TRBV4-2,NA,CASSQGGTITEQFF,TGTGCCAGCAGCCAAGGAGGGACAATTACCGAGCAGTTCTTC
TRBJ1-3,NA,TRBV7-9,NA,CASSFSSNTIYF,TGTGCCAGCAGCTTCAGTTCTAACACCATATATTTT
TRBJ2-3,NA,TRBV9,NA,CASSAARSHTDTQYF,TGTGCCAGCAGCGCCGCCCGGTCCCACACAGATACGCAGTATTTT
TRBJ1-2,NA,TRBV4-1,TRBD1,CASSLILTGDYGYTF,TGCGCCAGCAGCCTAATATTAACAGGGGACTATGGCTACACCTTC
TRBJ2-2,NA,TRBV28,TRBD2,CASSLGVAGPGELFF,TGTGCCAGCAGTCTGGGAGTAGCGGGACCCGGGGAGCTGTTTTTT
TRBJ2-7,NA,TRBV5-5,NA,CASSLLIFAGTTYEQYF,TGTGCCAGCAGCTTGCTAATATTCGCCGGGACAACCTACGAGCAGTACTTC
TRBJ2-7,NA,TRBV11-2,NA,CAKGDRGGLAASYEQYF,TGTGCCAAAGGGGACAGGGGGGGACTAGCGGCCTCCTACGAGCAGTACTTC
TRBJ2-1,NA,TRBV4-2,TRBD2,CASSQEAASGSDEQFF,TGTGCCAGCAGCCAAGAAGCGGCTAGCGGGAGCGATGAGCAGTTCTTC
TRBJ2-7,NA,TRBV30,TRBD2,CAWSGGGTSHYEQYF,TGTGCCTGGAGTGGAGGTGGGACTAGTCACTACGAGCAGTACTTC
TRBJ1-6,NA,TRBV6-1,NA,CASSERDGSSYNSPLHF,TGTGCCAGCAGTGAAAGGGACGGGAGCTCCTATAATTCACCCCTCCACTTT
TRBJ2-3,NA,TRBV5-1,TRBD1,CASSLGGQGAFDTQYF,TGCGCCAGCAGCTTGGGGGGACAGGGGGCCTTTGATACGCAGTATTTT
TRBJ2-2,NA,TRBV5-3,TRBD2,CARSLPGERGGTGELFF,TGTGCCAGAAGCCTTCCGGGTGAGCGGGGGGGGACCGGGGAGCTGTTTTTT
TRBJ2-5,NA,TRBV7-9,NA,CASSSRETQYF,TGTGCCAGCAGCTCCCGGGAGACCCAGTACTTC
TRBJ2-2,NA,TRBV28,NA,CASTESRRATANTGELFF,TGTGCCAGCACCGAATCGAGGAGGGCCACCGCGAACACCGGGGAGCTGTTTTTT
TRBJ2-5,NA,TRBV6-1,NA,CASSKKGGAGETQYF,TGTGCCAGCAGCAAGAAAGGGGGGGCCGGGGAGACCCAGTACTTC
TRBJ2-2,NA,TRBV6-5,TRBD1,CASGWTGGGYGELFF,TGTGCCAGCGGATGGACAGGGGGAGGATACGGGGAGCTGTTTTTT
TRBJ2-3,few,TRBV25-1,NA,CATGGGIPADTQYF,TGTGCCACCGGTGGCGGGATCCCAGCAGATACGCAGTATTTT
TRBJ2-2,NA,TRBV18,NA,CASSPKAGPNTGELFF,TGTGCCAGCTCACCAAAGGCAGGGCCCAACACCGGGGAGCTGTTTTTT
TRBJ2-3,NA,TRBV7-9,TRBD2,CASSFSAGTSATSTDTQYF,TGTGCCAGCAGCTTTTCTGCCGGGACTAGCGCTACAAGCACAGATACGCAGTATTTT
TRBJ2-3,few,TRBV5-1,TRBD2,CASSGLAGTRDTQYF,TGCGCCAGCAGCGGTCTAGCGGGGACTCGGGATACGCAGTATTTT
TRBJ2-7,NA,TRBV6-1,NA,CASSTNRAWSHEQYF,TGTGCCAGCAGTACAAACAGGGCCTGGTCCCACGAGCAGTACTTC
TRBJ2-7,once,TRBV6-1,NA,CASSDPRTAYEQYF,TGTGCCAGCAGTGACCCCAGGACAGCCTACGAGCAGTACTTC
TRBJ2-7,NA,TRBV5-6,NA,CASSLGVSYEQYF,TGTGCCAGCAGCTTAGGGGTCTCCTACGAGCAGTACTTC
TRBJ1-2,NA,TRBV5-6,NA,CATRGTWDGYTF,TGTGCCACCCGAGGGACTTGGGATGGCTACACCTTC
TRBJ2-1,NA,TRBV9,TRBD2,CASSFGTSGGGGANEQFF,TGTGCCAGCAGCTTTGGGACTAGCGGGGGTGGGGGCGCGAATGAGCAGTTCTTC
TRBJ2-7,medium-sized,TRBV6-5,TRBD2,CASSYLGGTYEQYF,TGTGCCAGCAGTTACTTGGGGGGGACCTACGAGCAGTACTTC